This T cell receptor beta chain was captured by sequencing in a study of EBV T-cell therapy then PD-1 blockade in nasopharyngeal carcinoma. The CDR3 spans 13 residues. The V and J ends lost 4 bases and 0 bases respectively, with 6 bases between them. Germline loops: CDR1 MNHEY, CDR2 SMNVEV (reference sequence). Time point specified: 266 days after commencement of treatment, after nivolumab therapy. Treatment denoted: AdE1-LMPpoly-expanded autologous EBV-specific T-cell therapy followed by anti-PD-1 nivolumab. TCRdb keeps only in-frame clones here, not all; method: immunoSEQ multiplex PCR. Of approximately 22,000 clones in the sample, around 80% were seen once. In regard to this clone: What it recognizes is unknown.

The rearrangement links TRBV27 to TRBJ1-2; no clear D. The sample consisted of CD8+ T cells from blood, taken at day 266 from a patient whose treatment included autologous EBV-specific T cells and nivolumab. The receptor was derived from a man aged 40-50 years with nasopharyngeal carcinoma. CDR3 in DNA: TGTGCCAGCAGTTCAATCGCTAACTATGGCTACACCTTC. Protein product: CASSSIANYGYTF.